This is a list of T cell receptor beta chains from one sample in a study of blood T cell repertoires in COVID-19. TCRdb's copy holds only in-frame clones and misses some; the assay was immunoSEQ multiplex PCR. The data contain approximately 40,000 clones, 80% to 95% of them singletons. Sequenced material: peripheral blood. Receptor source: a woman aged 80 or over with acute or convalescent COVID-19. CDR3s include the opening cysteine and the closing phenylalanine or tryptophan. A D gene is named only where the DNA matches it firmly. Some rows mark clone size as missing; the rest say once, few, many or name a class of expanded clone.

d_call j_call v_call clone_size cdr3_nt cdr3_aa
NA TRBJ2-2 TRBV7-9 NA TGTGCCAGCAGCTTGAATACTAACACCGGGGAGCTGTTTTTT CASSLNTNTGELFF
NA TRBJ1-1 TRBV6-5 NA TGTGCCAGCAGCCCCCGACAGAGCATGAACACTGAAGCTTTCTTT CASSPRQSMNTEAFF
NA TRBJ1-4 TRBV5-5 NA TGTGCCAGCAGCTTCGCAGGGATTAATGAAAAACTGTTTTTT CASSFAGINEKLFF
TRBD2 TRBJ2-2 TRBV19 NA TGTGCCAGTAGTCCTCAGCGGGGACTGAACACCGGGGAGCTGTTTTTT CASSPQRGLNTGELFF
NA TRBJ1-1 TRBV2 few TGTGCCAGCAGTGAATTTGGGCAGACAGTAAATGAAGCTTTCTTT CASSEFGQTVNEAFF
NA TRBJ2-4 TRBV19 NA TGTGCCAGTAGTATTTCCGTAGCCAAAAACATTCAGTACTTC CASSISVAKNIQYF
NA TRBJ2-7 TRBV5-4 NA TGTGCCAGCAGGTGGGGCGGATCCTACGAGCAGTACTTC CASRWGGSYEQYF
TRBD1 TRBJ1-1 TRBV2 NA TGTGCCAGCACCCCGGGACAGGGGATAGGCGCTTTCTTT CASTPGQGIGAFF
NA TRBJ1-6 TRBV5-4 few TGTGCCAGCACGTCGGGTAGGGGGAATTCACCCCTCCACTTT CASTSGRGNSPLHF
NA TRBJ1-1 TRBV7-9 NA TGTGCCAGCAGCCTCGGACATTTGAACACTGAAGCTTTCTTT CASSLGHLNTEAFF
NA TRBJ2-7 TRBV23-1 NA TGCGCCAGCACCTGGGACTTCGACGAGCAGTACTTC CASTWDFDEQYF
TRBD1 TRBJ2-2 TRBV2 NA TGTGCCACCAACCTTTACAGGGGTGGCGGGGAGCTGTTTTTT CATNLYRGGGELFF
NA TRBJ1-6 TRBV6-5 NA TGTGCCAGCAGTCTCCCGACGCGGAATTCACCCCTCCACTTT CASSLPTRNSPLHF
NA TRBJ1-2 TRBV6-5 NA TGTGCCAGCAGGAAAACAGGGACGAGCTATGGCTACACCTTC CASRKTGTSYGYTF
TRBD1 TRBJ1-1 TRBV2 NA TGTGCCAGCAGCGGACAGGGGAACACTGAAGCTTTCTTT CASSGQGNTEAFF
TRBD2 TRBJ2-1 TRBV5-1 NA TGCGCCAGCAGCTTGGCTCCTAGCGGGGTCAGCTCCTACAATGAGCAGTTCTTC CASSLAPSGVSSYNEQFF
NA TRBJ1-6 TRBV30 NA TGTGCCTGGAGATCGGGTACTCGGGATTCACCCCTCCACTTT CAWRSGTRDSPLHF
TRBD1 TRBJ2-7 TRBV7-2 NA TGTGCCAGCAGCCCGGCCCCGGGACAGTCCTACGAGCAGTACTTC CASSPAPGQSYEQYF
NA TRBJ2-7 TRBV2 NA TGTGCCAGCAGTGAACTTGCCTACGAGCAGTACTTC CASSELAYEQYF
TRBD2 TRBJ2-3 TRBV5-1 NA TGCGCCAGCAGCTTGGGATCACTAGCGGGGGCCTTCACAGATACGCAGTATTTT CASSLGSLAGAFTDTQYF
NA TRBJ2-7 TRBV15 NA TGTGCCACCAGCGGGGACATCTCCTACGAGCAGTACTTC CATSGDISYEQYF
TRBD1 TRBJ2-7 TRBV18 NA TGTGCCAGCTCACACGGACAGGGGAACGAGCAGTACTTC CASSHGQGNEQYF
TRBD1 TRBJ1-5 TRBV7-8 NA TGTGCCAGCAGCCCCGGGACAGTTAATCAGCCCCAGCATTTT CASSPGTVNQPQHF
NA TRBJ1-3 TRBV19 NA TGTGCCAGTAGTATATCTCAGGGAATACTCTCTGGAAACACCATATATTTT CASSISQGILSGNTIYF